This T cell receptor beta chain stems from a study of blood T cells in healthy people across ages. The CDR3 totals 14 residues. Germline V gene data show CDR1 as SGHTA and CDR2 as FQGNSA. Next came a second PCR, run for roughly 6 to 11 cycles, which used a sample-barcoded 5' primer along with a J-beta primer mix. Every single cDNA molecule received a tag from a template-switch adaptor with 12 random nucleotides. TCRdb re-called the 5' RACE reads through MiXCR, storing one row per CDR3 protein. The sample yields about 1,600,000 distinct CDR3 sequences, approximately 42% seen once. This sequence joins TRBV7-2 and TRBJ2-7; 9 bases align to TRBD2. The end of the DNA is better explained by TRBJ2-5, so the J call may be wrong. The receptor was isolated from a young woman in good health. The sequenced sample was blood. CDR3: CASSLSGGQTTQYF. The CDR3, as DNA: TGTGCCAGCAGCTTGAGCGGGGGGCAGACGACCCAGTACTTC.